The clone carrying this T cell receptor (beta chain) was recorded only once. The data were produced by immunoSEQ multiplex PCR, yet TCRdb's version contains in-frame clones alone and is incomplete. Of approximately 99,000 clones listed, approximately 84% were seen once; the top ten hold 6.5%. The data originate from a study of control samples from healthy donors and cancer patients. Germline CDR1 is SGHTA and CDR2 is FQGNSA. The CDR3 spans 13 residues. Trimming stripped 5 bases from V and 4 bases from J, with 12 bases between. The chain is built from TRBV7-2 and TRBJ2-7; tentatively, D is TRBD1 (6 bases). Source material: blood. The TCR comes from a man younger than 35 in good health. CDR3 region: CASSTGPLYEQYV. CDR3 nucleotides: TGTGCCAGCAGCACAGGGCCACTTTACGAGCAGTACGTC.